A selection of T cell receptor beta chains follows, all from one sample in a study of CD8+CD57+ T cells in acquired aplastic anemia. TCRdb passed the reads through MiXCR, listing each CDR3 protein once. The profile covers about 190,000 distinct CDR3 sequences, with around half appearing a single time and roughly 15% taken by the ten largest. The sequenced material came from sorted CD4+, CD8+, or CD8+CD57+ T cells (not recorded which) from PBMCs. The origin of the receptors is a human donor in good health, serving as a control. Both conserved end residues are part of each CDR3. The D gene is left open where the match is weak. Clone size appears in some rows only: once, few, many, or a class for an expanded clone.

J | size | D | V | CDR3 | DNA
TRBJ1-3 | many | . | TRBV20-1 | CSARNPGRISGNTIYF | TGCAGTGCTAGAAACCCAGGACGGATCTCTGGAAACACCATATATTTT
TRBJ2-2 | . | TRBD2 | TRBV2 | CASDLGLAGGHTQPTGELFF | TGTGCCAGCGACCTGGGACTAGCGGGGGGACATACGCAACCTACCGGGGAGCTGTTTTTT
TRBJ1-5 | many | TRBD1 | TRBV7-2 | CASSRDRDQPQHF | TGTGCCAGCAGCCGCGACAGGGATCAGCCCCAGCATTTT
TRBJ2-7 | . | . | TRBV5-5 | CASSQEIPGTSTYNEQYF | TGTGCCAGCAGCCAAGAGATCCCCGGGACATCGACCTACAATGAGCAGTACTTC
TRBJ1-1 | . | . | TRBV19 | CASIPGTRGEAFF | TGTGCCAGTATACCCGGGACTCGCGGTGAAGCTTTCTTT
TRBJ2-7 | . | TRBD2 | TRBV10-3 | CAISPGTSVYEQYF | TGTGCCATCAGCCCCGGGACTAGCGTCTACGAGCAGTACTTC
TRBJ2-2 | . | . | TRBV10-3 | CASSVTNTGGLFF | TGTGCCAGCAGTGTGACGAACACCGGGGGGCTGTTTTTT
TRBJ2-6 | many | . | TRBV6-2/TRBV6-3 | CASSFSSSGANVLTF | TGTGCCAGCAGTTTCTCGTCCTCTGGGGCCAACGTCCTGACTTTC
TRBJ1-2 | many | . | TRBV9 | CASSVDRHGYTF | TGTGCCAGCAGCGTAGACAGGCACGGCTACACCTTC
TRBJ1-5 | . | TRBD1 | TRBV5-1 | CASSLASSSRDRGQPQHF | TGCGCCAGCAGCTTGGCCTCGTCGTCCCGGGACAGGGGACAGCCCCAGCATTTT
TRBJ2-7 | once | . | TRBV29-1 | CSVLLQTYEQYF | TGCAGCGTACTCTTACAGACATACGAGCAGTACTTC
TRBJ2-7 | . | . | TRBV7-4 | CASSWGTSYEQYF | TGTGCCAGCAGTTGGGGGACATCCTACGAGCAGTACTTC
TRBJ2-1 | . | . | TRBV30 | CALRRRQYNEQFF | TGTGCCCTGCGACGGAGGCAATACAATGAGCAGTTCTTC
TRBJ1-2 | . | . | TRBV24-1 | CATSDFRGAGYTF | TGTGCCACCAGTGATTTTCGGGGCGCCGGCTACACCTTC
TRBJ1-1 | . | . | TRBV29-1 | CSSPNGYTLNTEAFF | TGCAGCAGCCCGAACGGGTATACTCTGAACACTGAAGCTTTCTTT
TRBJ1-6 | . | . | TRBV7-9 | CASSYSGDSPLHF | TGTGCCAGCAGCTACTCTGGTGATTCACCCCTCCACTTT
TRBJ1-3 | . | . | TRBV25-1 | CALTYNGRNTIYF | TGTGCCCTTACCTACAATGGTCGAAACACCATATATTTT
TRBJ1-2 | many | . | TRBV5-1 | CASSLGAEKIYGYTF | TGCGCCAGCAGCTTGGGGGCAGAAAAAATCTATGGCTACACCTTC
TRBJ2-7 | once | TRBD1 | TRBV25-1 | CASSFVLTGSSYGQYF | TGTGCCAGCAGTTTCGTTTTGACAGGGAGTTCCTACGGGCAGTACTTC
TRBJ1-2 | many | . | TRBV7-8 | CASSLGESDGYTF | TGTGCCAGCAGCTTAGGTGAAAGTGATGGCTACACCTTC
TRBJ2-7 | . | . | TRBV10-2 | CASSEERNEQYF | TGCGCCAGCAGTGAGGAGCGGAACGAGCAGTACTTC
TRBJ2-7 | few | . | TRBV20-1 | CSATELSYEQYF | TGCAGTGCTACGGAGCTATCCTACGAGCAGTACTTC
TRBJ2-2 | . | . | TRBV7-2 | CASSLVGTGSGELFF | TGTGCCAGCAGCTTAGTCGGGACGGGGAGCGGGGAGCTGTTTTTT
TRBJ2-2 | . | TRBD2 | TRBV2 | CASSHRLAGAGENTGELFF | TGTGCCAGCAGTCATAGACTAGCGGGGGCCGGGGAGAACACCGGGGAGCTGTTTTTT
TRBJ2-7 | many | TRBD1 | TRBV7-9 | CASKPRTGPTYEQYF | TGTGCCAGCAAGCCTCGGACAGGACCCACCTACGAGCAGTACTTC
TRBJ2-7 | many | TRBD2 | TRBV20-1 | CSARLAGLSYEQYF | TGCAGTGCTCGACTAGCGGGGCTATCCTACGAGCAGTACTTC
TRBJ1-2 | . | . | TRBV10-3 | CAISQDSEYGYTF | TGTGCCATCAGCCAAGACAGTGAATATGGCTACACCTTC
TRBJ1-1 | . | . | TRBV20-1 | CSARPLDTEAFF | TGCAGTGCTAGACCTCTGGACACTGAAGCTTTCTTT
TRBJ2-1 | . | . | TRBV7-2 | CASSLLPSVRQPPYNEQFF | TGTGCCAGCAGCTTACTCCCCTCCGTCCGACAGCCACCCTACAATGAGCAGTTCTTC
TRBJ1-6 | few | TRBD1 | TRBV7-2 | CASSLGGGGSPLHF | TGTGCCAGCAGCTTAGGAGGGGGCGGTTCACCCCTCCACTTT
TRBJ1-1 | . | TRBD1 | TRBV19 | CAARTGGTEAFF | TGTGCCGCCCGCACAGGGGGCACTGAAGCTTTCTTT
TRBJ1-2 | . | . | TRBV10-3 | CAISVGGGGDYGYTF | TGTGCCATCAGTGTTGGGGGCGGTGGGGACTATGGCTACACCTTC